This TCR beta chain was recovered during a study of T-cell memory formation after mild COVID-19. This clonotype has only a few counts. V trimming: 5 bases; J trimming: 12 bases; junction bases outside the gene matches: 6. The CDR3 has 12 amino acids. Per germline, CDR1 SEHNR and CDR2 FQNEAQ (reference sequence). From the 5' RACE reads, TCRdb called clonotypes with MiXCR, one entry per CDR3 protein. Of around 50,000 distinct CDR3 sequences detected, 27% appear once; the ten largest clones hold about 45%. The sequenced sample was PBMCs or a T cell subset sorted from them (not recorded which). The chain carries TRBV7-9 and TRBJ2-1, with 8 bases that match TRBD1. The source is a man aged 18 to 35 who had mild COVID-19 (a few samples of this study predate the infection). Cell type and time point are not known. This CDR3 reads CASSPGQGAQFF. The CDR3 DNA follows: TGTGCCAGCAGCCCCGGACAGGGCGCGCAGTTCTTC. The full variable domain, its missing parts supplied by reference TRBV7-9 and TRBJ2-1, is DTGVSQNPRHKITKRGQNVTFRCDPISEHNRLYWYRQTLGQGPEFLTYFQNEAQLEKSRLLSDRFSAERPKGSFSTLEIQRTEQGDSAMYLCASSPGQGAQFFGPGTRLTVL.